Shown below are 25 T cell receptor beta chains from a single sample sequenced in a study of T cell repertoires in cytomegalovirus infection. MiXCR was run by TCRdb on the reads, yielding one entry per CDR3 protein. The sample has approximately 1,000,000 distinct CDR3 sequences, more than 25% seen once. These receptors have no known antigen. Here the sequenced sample was cultured CD8+ T cells from PBMCs, taken from culture after CMV antigen stimulation. These receptors all come from a human donor in good health (CMV status not recorded). Some clones in this sample may be carry-over from other donors' samples.

This clonotype has a handful of counts. Here the CDR3 reads CASSVGPGILYEQYF. The DNA of the CDR3 is TGTGCCAGCAGCGTAGGTCCGGGTATACTTTACGAGCAGTACTTC. The J gene is TRBJ2-7, the V gene TRBV9; D unclear. V lost 0 bases to trimming and J lost 4 bases, with 14 bases between them. The CDR3 is 15 amino acids. Germline V gene lookup returns CDR1 SGDLS and CDR2 YYNGEE.

This chain uses TRBV6-2 or TRBV6-3 with TRBJ2-7; TRBD1 aligns across 11 bases. The germline V gene encodes CDR1 MNHEY and CDR2 SVGEGT. The CDR3 runs to 14 residues. V lost 5 bases and J lost 5; bases outside the gene matches: 5. In DNA form, the CDR3 reads TGTGCCAGCAGTGATCCGGGACAGGGGGACGAGCAGTACTTC. Translated, it gives CASSDPGQGDEQYF.

Many counts were recorded for this clonotype. The V call is TRBV7-8, the J call TRBJ1-5, with D perhaps matching TRBD1 (5 bases). Germline values: CDR1 SGHVS, CDR2 FQNEAQ. This CDR3 region has 15 residues. V was trimmed by 5 bases and J by 0 bases, leaving 11 bases between them. Written as DNA, the CDR3 is TGTGCCAGCAGCCAAGGAGGGGCTAGCAATCAGCCCCAGCATTTT. Translating gives CASSQGGASNQPQHF.

This clonotype appeared many times. At one of its ends the junction is not consistent with the germline gene, which may arise from a read error. This chain joins TRBV2 and TRBJ1-1; tentative D call: TRBD1 (6 bases). The CDR3 runs to 11 residues. CDR1 is SNHLY, CDR2 FYNNEI, per germline. This chain's CDR3 is CASRGGTEAFF. As DNA, the CDR3 is TGCGCCAGCCGAGGGGGCACTGAAGCTTTCTTT.

The table lists this clonotype with a few counts. The chain recombines TRBV27 with TRBJ2-7, with a possible D match to TRBD1 (5 bases). With 3 bases removed from V and 5 bases from J, the gap between germline ends came to 20 bases. The CDR3 contains 16 residues. Germline CDR1 reads MNHEY; CDR2 reads SMNVEV (reference sequence). For the CDR3, the DNA is TGTGCCAGCAGTTTTACCCTTAGCCGGCCCAGGGACGAGCAGTACTTC. It codes for CASSFTLSRPRDEQYF.

In its sample, this clonotype was seen a few times. J is TRBJ2-7 and V is TRBV7-7; the D gene could be TRBD1 or TRBD2 (5 bases each). Per germline, CDR1 SSHAT and CDR2 FNYEAQ (reference sequence). V was trimmed by 11 bases and J by 0 bases, leaving 26 bases between them. The length of the CDR3 is 17 residues. DNA for the CDR3: TGTGCCGGGGGAACTCGGGTATGGGCGGACATCTCCTACGAGCAGTACTTC. Translation gives CAGGTRVWADISYEQYF. The whole variable domain, filled in from reference TRBV7-7 and TRBJ2-7, reads GAGVSQSPRYKVTKRGQDVTLRCDPISSHATLYWYQQALGQGPEFLTYFNYEAQPDKSGLPSDRFSAERPEGSISTLTIQRTEQRDSAMYRCAGGTRVWADISYEQYFGPGTRLTVT.

The chain carries TRBV24-1 and TRBJ2-7; possibly TRBD1 for D (5 bases). CDR1 KGHDR and CDR2 SFDVKD come from the germline V gene. The CDR3 length is 14 residues. V was pared by 7 bases and J by 1 base, with 13 bases between. The CDR3 DNA reads TGTGCCACCAGGCAGACGGACATTTCCTACGAGCAGTACTTC. Translating it yields CATRQTDISYEQYF.

The sample holds many counts of this clonotype. The chain couples TRBV6-1 to TRBJ1-6; the match to TRBD1 covers 7 bases. Germline loops: CDR1 MNHNS, CDR2 SASEGT. This CDR3 is built from 15 residues. V dropped 4 bases and J dropped 10; count of bases not matched to a gene: 10. The CDR3 loop reads CASSGGDRPTSPLHF. In nucleotides, the CDR3 is TGTGCCAGCAGTGGAGGGGACAGACCCACCTCACCCCTCCACTTT.

The chain employs TRBV11-3 and TRBJ2-7, with D possibly matching TRBD1 (6 bases). The length of the CDR3 is 16 residues. In germline, CDR1 is SGHNT, CDR2 YENEEA. Trimming took off 5 bases at V and 2 bases at J, with 19 bases between the two ends. Here the CDR3 reads CASSPADRDKPYEQYV. The DNA of the CDR3 is TGTGCCAGCAGCCCGGCGGACAGAGATAAACCCTACGAGCAGTACGTC.

The V and J genes are TRBV6-1 and TRBJ2-7; 9 nucleotides match TRBD2. The CDR3 covers 15 residues. Trimming at V came to 2 bases and at J to 3 bases, leaving 5 bases not matched to a gene. Germline CDR1 and CDR2: MNHNS and SASEGT. The CDR3 loop reads CASSERGLAFYEQYV. CDR3 nucleotide sequence: TGTGCCAGCAGTGAACGGGGACTAGCCTTCTACGAGCAGTACGTC.

The chain is built from TRBV27 and TRBJ2-5; tentatively, D is TRBD2 (5 bases). Trimming pared 8 bases from V and 14 bases from J, leaving 18 bases between. The CDR3 is made up of 11 amino acids. From germline, CDR1 is MNHEY and CDR2 SMNVEV (reference sequence). The CDR3 spells CASGPPPDCYF. CDR3 coding DNA: TGTGCCAGCGGACCCCCCCCGGACTGTTACTTC.

This clonotype was seen more than once but under ten times. The chain employs TRBV7-6 and TRBJ1-6; D is uncertain. The germline gives CDR1 SGHVS, CDR2 FNYEAQ. V lost 2 bases, J lost 2 bases, and 10 bases lay in between. This CDR3 has 16 amino acids. The CDR3 here is CASSLKGATYNSPLHF. Written as DNA, the CDR3 is TGTGCCAGCAGCTTAAAAGGAGCGACCTATAATTCACCCCTCCACTTT.

This clonotype was recorded a few times. This chain joins TRBV6-5 and TRBJ2-5, with D possibly being TRBD2 (5 bases). V was clipped by 6 bases and J by 5 bases, with 13 bases between them. CDR1 and CDR2 (germline): MNHEY, SVGAGI. The CDR3 consists of 13 residues. CDR3 region: CASRRVAGETQYF. The CDR3 nucleotides read TGTGCCAGCAGGCGGGTAGCTGGGGAGACCCAGTACTTC.

This clonotype has a count of ten or more. This chain uses TRBV7-3 with TRBJ2-5; 10 bases fit TRBD1. V lost 3 bases, J lost 4 bases, and 5 bases stayed unmatched. Germline V lookup: CDR1 SGHTA, CDR2 FQGTGA. The CDR3 contains 15 residues. The CDR3 DNA reads as TGTGCCAGCAGCTTGACAGGGGGCGTTAGAGAGACCCAGTACTTC. Translated, it gives CASSLTGGVRETQYF.

About this clonotype itself: Because it lacks the conserved phenylalanine or tryptophan at the end, this CDR3 is likely a read error. The gene calls are TRBV6-8 and TRBJ1-2; 7 bases align to TRBD1. The V and J ends lost 8 bases and 2 bases, in that order; junction bases with no gene match: 5. The CDR3 covers 13 residues. CDR1 and CDR2 from the germline V gene are MNHGY and SAAAGT. CDR3 nucleotides: TGTGCCAGCGAAATGGGACAGAACTATGGCTACACCGTC. It is translated as CASEMGQNYGYTV.

J is TRBJ1-1 and V is TRBV28; 10 bases line up with TRBD1. J lost 5 bases, V lost 6 bases, and 9 bases had no gene match. The germline CDR1 and CDR2 sequences are MDHEN and SYDVKM. The CDR3 sequence is 15 residues long. The CDR3: CASRNLDRGRTEAFF. DNA for the CDR3: TGTGCCAGCAGGAACCTTGACAGGGGGCGAACTGAAGCTTTCTTT.

The chain couples TRBV6-1 to TRBJ2-3, with TRBD2 matching over 9 bases. J was trimmed by 2 bases and V by 3 bases; bases with no gene match: 6. The V gene's germline CDR1 is MNHNS and CDR2 SASEGT. CDR3 length equals 16 residues. CDR3 residues: CASSDLAGALTDTQYF. The CDR3 DNA is TGTGCCAGCAGTGACTTAGCGGGGGCCCTCACAGATACGCAGTATTTT.

This rearrangement joins TRBV7-9 to TRBJ1-6; TRBD1 is a possible D gene (5 bases). Trimming took off 3 bases at V and 7 bases at J, with 13 bases between the two ends. The CDR3 extends over 15 amino acids. The germline V gene encodes CDR1 SEHNR and CDR2 FQNEAQ (reference sequence). The CDR3 DNA sequence: TGTGCCAGCAGCTTCCGATCGGAGGGGAATTCACCCCTCCACTTT. This sequence encodes CASSFRSEGNSPLHF.

V gene TRBV25-1 combines with J gene TRBJ2-7, with D perhaps matching TRBD1 (5 bases). Germline CDR1 is MGHDK and CDR2 is SYGVNS. Trimming removed 3 bases from V and 2 bases from J, with 14 bases in between. The CDR3 totals 15 residues. The DNA for the CDR3 is TGTGCCAGCAGTGAGGCCTATGACAGACCCTACGAGCAGTACTTC. Amino acid sequence: CASSEAYDRPYEQYF.

The chain recombines TRBV10-3 with TRBJ1-6; tentative D call: TRBD1 (5 bases). The V end was cut by 0 bases, the J end by 9 bases, with 15 bases between. The CDR3 spans 16 residues. The V gene's germline CDR1 is ENHRY and CDR2 SYGVKD. In DNA, the CDR3 is TGTGCCATCAGTGAGTCTCGGGAGATGGGACGTTCACCCCTCCACTTT. The encoded protein is CAISESREMGRSPLHF.

This clonotype was detected only a few times. A much larger clone lies one base from this, so it may be a read error. This chain links TRBV11-3 with TRBJ2-7, with D maybe TRBD1 (6 bases). V dropped 4 bases and J dropped 3 bases, with 10 bases sitting between them. The CDR3 consists of 13 residues. Germline values: CDR1 SGHNT, CDR2 YENEEA. The CDR3 DNA reads as TGTGCCAGCAGCTCCCGGGACAACTACGAGCAGTACTTC. Translation: CASSSRDNYEQYF.

V and J are TRBV6-1 and TRBJ2-1, with D possibly TRBD2 on 6 matching bases. Germline V CDR1 and CDR2: MNHNS, SASEGT. Trimming removed 5 bases at V and 1 base at J, with 15 bases between. The CDR3 is 16 residues long. The CDR3 sequence: CASSRVSSDSYNEQFF. CDR3 bases: TGTGCCAGCAGTCGGGTCTCTAGCGATTCCTACAATGAGCAGTTCTTC.

The chain recombines TRBV14 with TRBJ2-7, with D possibly TRBD2 on 5 matching bases. The CDR3 totals 13 residues. Germline lookup yields CDR1 SGHDN and CDR2 FVKESK. V was clipped by 6 bases and J by 6 bases, with 15 bases between them. CDR3 nucleotide sequence: TGTGCCAGCAGGTTGGGCGGAGGTCGCGAGCAGTACTTC. This codes for CASRLGGGREQYF.

This clonotype was seen ten or more times. The rearrangement links TRBV7-2 to TRBJ2-5; 8 nucleotides align to TRBD2. CDR3 size: 14 residues. CDR1 is SGHTA and CDR2 is FQGNSA in the germline V gene. J was trimmed by 5 bases and V by 5 bases; bases with no gene match: 7. The CDR3 DNA sequence: TGTGCCAGCAGCCCTTACGGGGGGGCCGAGACCCAGTACTTC. This encodes CASSPYGGAETQYF.

The chain links TRBV15 to TRBJ1-1, with D perhaps matching TRBD1 (5 bases). Germline V lookup: CDR1 LNHNV, CDR2 YYDKDF (reference sequence). This CDR3 region has 15 residues. With 5 bases removed from V and 0 bases from J, the gap between germline ends came to 13 bases. The CDR3 DNA is TGTGCCACCAGCCCCGACAGATCTGTGAACACTGAAGCTTTCTTT. Its protein product is CATSPDRSVNTEAFF.